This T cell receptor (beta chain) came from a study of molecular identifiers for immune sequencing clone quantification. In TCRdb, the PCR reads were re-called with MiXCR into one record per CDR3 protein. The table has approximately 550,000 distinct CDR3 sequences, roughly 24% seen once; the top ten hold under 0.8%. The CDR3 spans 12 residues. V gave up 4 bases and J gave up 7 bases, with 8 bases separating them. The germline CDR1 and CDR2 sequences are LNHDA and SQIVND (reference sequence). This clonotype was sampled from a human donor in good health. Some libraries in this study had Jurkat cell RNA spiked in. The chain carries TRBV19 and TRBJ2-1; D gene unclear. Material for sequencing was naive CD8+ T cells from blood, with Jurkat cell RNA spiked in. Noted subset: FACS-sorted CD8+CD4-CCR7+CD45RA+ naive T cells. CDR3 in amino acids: CASSTPGNEQFF. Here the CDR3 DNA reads TGTGCCAGTAGTACCCCCGGAAATGAGCAGTTCTTC.